The following is a T cell receptor (beta chain) sequence with its context. Its antigen is currently not known. No much larger clonotype is one base removed from it; base qualities were not supplied. The data derive from a study of blood T cells in healthy people across ages (dated by TCRdb to between 2014 and 2017). For the study in its entirety: In model experiments, template switching captured about one uniquely barcoded TCR beta cDNA molecule for every two T cells. To track age-related changes in TCR beta repertoire diversity, the study relied on deep sequencing normalized with unique cDNA molecular identifiers. Using the same blood draw, the study looked at two additional independent replicas of 1 million unique cDNA reads for two donors, one aged 18 to 30 and the other aged 80 or older. The donors were divided into four age groups: young (average approximately 17 years), middle-aged (almost 40), aged (approximately 62) and long-lived (about 80). To avoid experimental bias, donors of different ages were spread randomly across the sequencing lanes.

The 35 to 40 donors, aged roughly 6 to 90 years, were systemically healthy Caucasian individuals from Russia. Approximately 9 milliliters of peripheral blood were collected from each donor into EDTA-treated Vacutainer tubes. Ficoll-Paque density-gradient centrifugation was used to isolate PBMCs, with at least 6.5 million per sample. Total RNA, at least 6 micrograms per sample, was extracted from PBMCs with Trizol reagent. Naive CD45RAhigh/CD27high T cell percentages were measured by flow cytometry on a PBMC aliquot from every donor. Spanning cysteine to phenylalanine, the CDR3 consists of 11 amino acids. Of the read, only the CDR3 DNA is kept; its 33 bases are in frame from base 1. CDR1 and CDR2 (DFQATT, SNEGSKA) derive from the germline V gene (reference sequence). V is cut by 6 bases and J by 13 bases, and the space between the germline ends is 18 bases. Beyond this particular receptor, the publication reports: Because donor CMV infection status was unknown, age-related changes in expanded clonotypes were potentially confounded. There was a strong correlation between observed TCR beta diversity and the percentage of naive T cells measured by flow cytometry. Compared with the aged group, the long-lived group had more naive CD4+ T cells, fewer expanded clones and increased TCR diversity, suggesting age selection. Conclusive comparison of naive and antigen-experienced compartments was prevented by the profiling of bulk unsorted PBMCs. Estimates of total diversity from one million sequenced T cells were regarded as lower bounds and underestimates. As age increased, observed TCR beta diversity per million T cells dropped in a roughly linear way, and a significant reduction was already evident by age roughly 40.

Library generation was performed with 5' RACE. TCRdb names Illumina HiSeq 2500 as the instrument used. The second PCR ran for roughly 7 to 12 cycles and used a J-beta primer mix along with a sample-barcoded 5' primer. A template-switch 5' adaptor carrying 12 random nucleotides introduced a unique molecular identifier onto each TCR beta cDNA molecule. Each sample yielded at least 2.5 million CDR3-containing paired-end reads. The Mint cDNA synthesis kit, primed by a TRBC-specific oligonucleotide, was used to synthesize first-strand cDNA from all RNA. Following uracil-DNA glycosylase treatment, a first 18-cycle PCR with universal primers M1SS and BC2_uni_R was performed on all cDNA. In the original analysis: Each sample was normalized by randomly selecting 1 million high-quality reads, each carrying a distinct molecular identifier. Instead of being binned into consensus sequences, reads that shared molecular identifiers were thrown out. MiTCR, with a Q25 quality threshold and the strictest error-elimination algorithm, was used for CDR3 identification, clonotype clustering and error correction. A nonparametric unseen species model using Euler transformation provided a lower-bound estimate of total TCR beta diversity. TCRdb ran its own pipeline on the public reads, namely fastp trimming at Q25 and MiXCR clone calling, and kept in-frame beta chains. Rows are combined by CDR3 protein, so each entry shows the most common genes and DNA. TCRdb's processing, not the study's, gives the V and J calls here. This sample has about 700,000 distinct CDR3 sequences in its table, and approximately 31% of those were observed once. The ten largest clonotypes hold approximately 15% of the sample.

The source is a woman older than 75 in good health. Donor details come from another sample of the same person, matched by shared clones. In this chain, TRBV20-1 is recombined with TRBJ1-2; no confident D gene assignment can be made. Material: blood. The DNA sequence is TGCAGTGCCCTCGGGGATTACGGCAGCACCTTC. Its translation reads: CSALGDYGSTF.